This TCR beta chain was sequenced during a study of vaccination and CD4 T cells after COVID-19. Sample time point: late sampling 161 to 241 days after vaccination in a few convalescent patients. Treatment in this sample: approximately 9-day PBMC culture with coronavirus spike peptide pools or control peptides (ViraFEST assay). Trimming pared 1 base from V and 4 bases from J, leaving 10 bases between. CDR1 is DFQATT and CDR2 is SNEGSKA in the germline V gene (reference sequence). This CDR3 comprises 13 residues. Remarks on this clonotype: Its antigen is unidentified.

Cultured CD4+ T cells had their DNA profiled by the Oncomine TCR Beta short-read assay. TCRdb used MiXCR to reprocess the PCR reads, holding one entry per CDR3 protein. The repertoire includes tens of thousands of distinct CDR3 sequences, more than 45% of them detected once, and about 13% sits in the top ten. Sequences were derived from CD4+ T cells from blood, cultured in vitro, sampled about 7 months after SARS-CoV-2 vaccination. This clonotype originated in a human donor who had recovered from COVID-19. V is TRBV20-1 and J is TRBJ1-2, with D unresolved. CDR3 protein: CSARVNTTYGYTF. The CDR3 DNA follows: TGCAGTGCTAGAGTCAACACGACCTATGGCTACACCTTC.